The entry that follows covers one T cell receptor beta chain sequence. The antigen remains unidentified. The data were taken from a study of tumor-infiltrating lymphocytes in localized non-small cell lung cancer. Across the study: The cohort mixed smokers and never-smokers, several histologies, and some post-neoadjuvant-chemotherapy samples. Findings of the study overall: Higher tumor T cell infiltration than in uninvolved lung was supported by TCRbeta sequencing. Different pieces of the same tissue were used for each assay.

Germline CDR1 reads MNHNS; CDR2 reads SASEGT. The CDR3 runs 14 residues. The ends lost 6 bases at V and 3 bases at J; junction bases unmatched: 2. Assay used: immunoSEQ multiplex PCR; TCRdb lists only in-frame clones, some missing. The table lists 12,000 to 15,000 clones, 65% to 75% of them singletons. Sequencing input: uninvolved lung tissue not adjacent to the tumor. The chain couples TRBV6-1 to TRBJ2-2, with 9 bases matching TRBD1. The sequence derives from a human donor with non-small cell lung cancer. CDR3 region: CASRRDRDTGELFF. CDR3 sequence (DNA): TGTGCCAGCAGGCGGGACAGGGACACCGGGGAGCTGTTTTTT.